The entry below describes one T cell receptor beta chain. Its antigen remains undetermined. Per-base quality was not reported, and no clone a single base away is much larger than it. V was cut back by 5 bases and J by 2 bases, leaving a gap of 16 bases between them. There are 17 amino acids in the CDR3, from cysteine to phenylalanine inclusive. The kept DNA is CDR3 alone, 51 bases in frame from the first base. The germline V gene supplies CDR1 SGHTA and CDR2 FQGNSA. This record comes from a study of PD-1 blockade in classical Hodgkin lymphoma (TCRdb year 2020). Describing the broader study: Nivolumab dosing was 3 mg/kg intravenously every 2 weeks, continuing until either disease progression or unacceptable toxicity. The study used TCR beta sequencing and CyTOF to define a peripheral blood immune signature of response to PD-1 blockade in classical Hodgkin lymphoma.

Broad study findings and their caveats: A significant rise by C4D1 was seen in CD4+ but not CD8+ TCR diversity (p=0.0027 vs p=0.16), with the rise being most apparent in complete responders (p=0.02). The study was limited to a single clinical trial cohort, and causes of repertoire differences, possibly disease activity or prior therapy, remained undefined. Diversity was lower in patients who began nivolumab less than 1 year after ASCT, so these patients were left out of later analyses to avoid confounding by immune reconstitution. Among trial patients, those achieving complete response had baseline diversity similar to that of newly diagnosed patients, while diversity was significantly lower in partial responders and progressors. Baseline TCR diversity was reported to be lower in newly diagnosed patients than in healthy donors and to be lower still in relapsed/refractory patients.

The Qiagen DNeasy kit was used to extract genomic DNA both from unsorted PBMCs and from the negatively selected CD4+ and CD8+ fractions. Using primers that anneal to V and J segments, immunoSEQ multiplex PCR amplified the TCR beta CDR3 regions. Amplification bias was minimized using a synthetic immune receptor repertoire, and residual bias was removed computationally after sequencing. The source study handled its data this way. Repertoire diversity was quantified as the Shannon entropy index using custom Python scripts. Unsorted, CD4+ and CD8+ repertoires were analyzed separately, except in combined analyses where CD4+ and CD8+ sequences were merged in silico. A clone was considered expanded if an increase in frequency of at least 2-fold after treatment relative to C1D1 was found, and a pseudocount of 0.5 was applied to clones undetected at baseline. Clones with 0 or 1 copy at C1D1 were classified as singleton clones, and clones with 2 or more copies were classified as non-singleton clones. Clones expanded in unsorted samples were annotated as CD4+, CD8+ or unknown by matching protein sequences in sorted samples from the same patient. Wilcoxon tests on paired samples were used to test changes in diversity from C1D1 to C4D1. TCRdb retrieved this table from immuneACCESS and kept in-frame rearrangements only. Not all clones are present; in checked studies, unresolved V genes account for under half, and no reason is known for the remainder. V, J and clone size reflect that table, while D and trimming were determined from the DNA. This sample is represented by roughly 150,000 clones; 78% of them were singletons. The top ten clones comprise 7% to 9.5% of the sample.

The sample's time point label, decoded: cycle 2 day 1 (C2D1) of nivolumab. Every trial patient had relapsed after autologous stem cell transplantation, and cohorts A, B and C differed in prior brentuximab vedotin exposure. The trial cohort was composed of about 54 patients with relapsed/refractory classical Hodgkin lymphoma, for whom complete response, partial response or progressive disease was recorded as best overall response. Single-agent nivolumab was administered to trial patients in the multi-cohort phase II CheckMate 205 trial. An independent review committee assessed best overall response by applying the 2007 International Working Group response criteria. Trial PBMCs were collected just before the start of nivolumab (C1D1) and during therapy at cycle 2 day 1 and cycle 4 day 1. After peripheral blood was drawn into 8 mL Vacutainer Cell Preparation Tubes, PBMCs were isolated by centrifugation and then cryopreserved.

The sequence derives from a human donor with classical Hodgkin lymphoma. The material sequenced was peripheral blood mononuclear cells (PBMCs), taken before the second cycle of nivolumab. This chain is built from TRBV7-2 and TRBJ2-6; the D segment cannot be called with confidence. The sequenced DNA is TGTGCCAGCAGCGCCACATCGGGCCCCCCTGGGGCCAACGTCCTGACTTTC. This sequence encodes CASSATSGPPGANVLTF.